Listed here are 22 T cell receptor beta chains from one sample, sequenced in a study of identical twins. TCRdb called the 5' RACE reads again in MiXCR, with one record for every CDR3 protein. The sample includes 450,000 or so distinct CDR3 sequences, roughly an eighth of them seen just once. These data are also associated with another study on yellow fever vaccine responses in identical twins.

Input material: CD4+ T cells sorted from blood. These receptors all come from a woman between 18 and 29 years old in good health.

Concerning this clonotype itself: With a much larger clone just one base away, this may be a read error. The genes are TRBV2 and TRBJ2-1; a weak D match, TRBD1 (5 bases). The CDR3 is 18 amino acids. The V and J ends lost 8 bases and 1 base respectively, with 24 bases between them. Germline loops: CDR1 SNHLY, CDR2 FYNNEI. The CDR3 is CASAWIAEGVGSYNEQFF. CDR3 DNA sequence: TGTGCCAGCGCATGGATTGCGGAAGGGGTTGGGTCCTACAATGAGCAGTTCTTC. The full variable domain, in which reference TRBV2 and TRBJ2-1 provide the parts outside the CDR3, is EPEVTQTPSHQVTQMGQEVILRCVPISNHLYFYWYRQILGQKVEFLVSFYNNEISEKSEIFDDQFSVERPDGSNFTLKIRSTKLEDSAMYFCASAWIAEGVGSYNEQFFGPGTRLTVL.

The V and J genes are TRBV28 and TRBJ2-7; 7 bases are a match to TRBD2. V dropped 4 bases and J dropped 4; count of bases not matched to a gene: 10. CDR1 is MDHEN and CDR2 is SYDVKM in the germline V gene. The CDR3 length is 15 residues. The CDR3 DNA reads as TGTGCCAGCAGTTCTCCAGCGGGATCGCGATACGAGCAGTACTTC. Amino acid sequence: CASSSPAGSRYEQYF. Combining the CDR3 with reference TRBV28 and TRBJ2-7 gives the whole variable domain DVKVTQSSRYLVKRTGEKVFLECVQDMDHENMFWYRQDPGLGLRLIYFSYDVKMKEKGDIPEGYSVSREKKERFSLILESASTNQTSMYLCASSSPAGSRYEQYFGPGTRLTVT.

The J gene is TRBJ2-7, the V gene TRBV2; TRBD1 matches at 7 bases. Germline CDR1 SNHLY, CDR2 FYNNEI. The CDR3 is made up of 11 amino acids. Trimming removed 2 bases from V and 11 bases from J; junction bases left unmatched: 3. CDR3 nucleotide sequence: TGTGCCAGCAGTGAAAGGACAGGAGAGTACTTC. Residues: CASSERTGEYF.

CDR3 bases: TGCGCCAGCAGCCAAGATAGTAATCAGGGATGGGGTGAGCAGTTCTTC. It translates to CASSQDSNQGWGEQFF. The chain carries TRBV4-3 and TRBJ2-1, with D perhaps TRBD1 (5 bases). This CDR3 spans 16 amino acids. V was clipped by 0 bases and J by 9 bases, with 18 bases between them. Germline V lookup: CDR1 LGHNA, CDR2 YSLEER.

This rearrangement joins TRBV5-1 to TRBJ2-1, with 9 bases fitting TRBD2. V lost 0 bases to trimming and J lost 9 bases; unmatched junction nucleotides: 7. CDR3 length equals 15 residues. Germline assignment: CDR1 SGHRS and CDR2 YFSETQ. The CDR3 here is CASSLGGGAVIEQFF. Written as DNA, the CDR3 is TGCGCCAGCAGCTTGGGCGGGGGGGCCGTTATTGAGCAGTTCTTC. The variable domain in full, completed from reference TRBV5-1 and TRBJ2-1, reads KAGVTQTPRYLIKTRGQQVTLSCSPISGHRSVSWYQQTPGQGLQFLFEYFSETQRNKGNFPGRFSGRQFSNSRSEMNVSTLELGDSALYLCASSLGGGAVIEQFFGPGTRLTVL.

There are many counts of this clonotype. The chain employs TRBV29-1 and TRBJ2-1; 12 bases match TRBD2. Unmatched junction bases numbered 19, after V lost 5 bases and J lost 8 bases. There are 18 residues in the CDR3. Germline-derived CDR1 and CDR2 are SQVTM and ANQGSEA. The CDR3 spells CSVLPLRGTSGQLDEQFF. The DNA for the CDR3 is TGCAGCGTTCTACCCCTTAGGGGGACTAGCGGGCAATTAGATGAGCAGTTCTTC.

V usage is TRBV4-3 and J usage is TRBJ1-6; TRBD1 agrees at 8 bases. The CDR3 sequence is 17 residues long. Germline CDR1 is LGHNA and CDR2 is YSLEER. V gave up 5 bases and J gave up 5 bases; unmatched junction bases: 11. In DNA, the CDR3 is TGCGCCAGCAGCGCCAGATCAGGGGGCCCCGATAATTCACCCCTCCACTTT. Residues: CASSARSGGPDNSPLHF.

There are a few counts of this clonotype. The chain is built from TRBV14 and TRBJ2-4; the D is unclear. The germline V and J ends were trimmed by 3 bases and 0 bases, with 3 bases remaining between them. This CDR3 region has 13 residues. Germline lookup yields CDR1 SGHDN and CDR2 FVKESK. The CDR3 spells CASSHKAKNIQYF. The CDR3 region has the DNA TGTGCCAGCAGCCACAAAGCCAAAAACATTCAGTACTTC.

V and J are TRBV29-1 and TRBJ2-7; possibly TRBD1 or TRBD2 for D (5 bases each). Trimming pared 4 bases from V and 0 bases from J, leaving 7 bases between. In germline, CDR1 is SQVTM, CDR2 ANQGSEA. The CDR3 is 12 residues long. DNA for the CDR3: TGCAGCGTTGGGGACGGCTCCTACGAGCAGTACTTC. Protein sequence: CSVGDGSYEQYF.

This clonotype showed up just a few times. The chain combines TRBV10-3 with TRBJ2-1; the D is unclear. The CDR3 extends over 12 amino acids. The V end was cut by 7 bases, the J end by 8 bases, with 12 bases between. Germline CDR1 is ENHRY and CDR2 is SYGVKD. In nucleotides, the CDR3 is TGTGCCATCATGGGTGAAGGCGATGAGCAGTTCTTC. Its protein product is CAIMGEGDEQFF.

A few counts support this clonotype. The CDR3 loop is CASIGQGNTGELFF. The CDR3 nucleotides are TGCGCCAGCATAGGACAGGGGAACACCGGGGAGCTGTTTTTT. The chain combines TRBV10-2 with TRBJ2-2; 8 bases match TRBD1. The length of the CDR3 is 14 residues. V shed 7 bases and J 1 base; nucleotides not matched to a gene: 2. Germline V lookup: CDR1 WSHSY, CDR2 SAAADI.

This clonotype was seen a handful of times. The V call is TRBV2, the J call TRBJ2-3; the D gene is possibly TRBD2 (6 bases). The V gene lost 4 bases and the J gene lost 0 bases, with 8 bases spanning the gap. The germline gives CDR1 SNHLY, CDR2 FYNNEI. This CDR3 has 14 residues. The CDR3 here is CASSVLASTDTQYF. In DNA form, the CDR3 reads TGTGCCAGCAGTGTGCTAGCGAGCACAGATACGCAGTATTTT.

This clonotype was counted between two and nine times. The chain has TRBV5-1 and TRBJ2-2; weak D call: TRBD1 (6 bases). Per the germline V gene, CDR1 is SGHRS and CDR2 is YFSETQ. The CDR3 loop spans 15 amino acids. V was cut by 4 bases and J by 1 base, with 11 bases left in between. In DNA, the CDR3 is TGCGCCAGCAGCCGGGACACAAAGAACACCGGGGAGCTGTTTTTT. Residues: CASSRDTKNTGELFF.

This clonotype was picked up many times. The chain combines TRBV12-3 or TRBV12-4 with TRBJ2-7; TRBD2 is a possible D gene (6 bases). The CDR3 length is 15 residues. The V and J ends lost 5 bases and 6 bases respectively, with 20 bases between them. The CDR3 protein is CASSPAGRGGREQYF. DNA for the CDR3: TGTGCCAGCAGTCCCGCGGGAAGGGGTGGCCGCGAGCAGTACTTC.

This clonotype was counted at least ten times. The V call is TRBV29-1, the J call TRBJ2-3; weak D call: TRBD2 (5 bases). V lost 6 bases and J 4 bases, leaving 20 bases between the germline ends. The CDR3 length is 15 residues. Germline V lookup: CDR1 SQVTM, CDR2 ANQGSEA. The chain's CDR3 is CSVVRLSGSPDTQYF. CDR3 bases: TGCAGCGTAGTCAGGTTATCGGGGAGCCCAGATACGCAGTATTTT.

This clonotype appeared many times. V is TRBV7-8 and J is TRBJ2-3; TRBD2 matches 9 bases. V dropped 1 base and J dropped 5; count of bases not matched to a gene: 7. Germline V gene sequence: CDR1 SGHVS, CDR2 FQNEAQ. The CDR3 contains 16 residues. CDR3 nucleotide sequence: TGTGCCAGCAGCTTAGTTCGCGGGGGGGCTGGAGATACGCAGTATTTT. Translating it yields CASSLVRGGAGDTQYF.

The chain uses TRBV2 and TRBJ1-6; 10 nucleotides match TRBD1. The CDR3 totals 16 residues. The V segment lost 6 bases and the J segment 7 bases; nucleotides outside the gene matches: 9. Germline V gives CDR1 SNHLY, CDR2 FYNNEI. The DNA of the CDR3 is TGTGCCAGCAGCGGACCGGGACAGGGGTACAATTCACCCCTCCACTTT. Translated: CASSGPGQGYNSPLHF.

This rearrangement joins TRBV11-2 to TRBJ2-7; no clear D. Germline V lookup: CDR1 SGHAT, CDR2 FQNNGV. The ends were cut back, 5 bases at V and 7 bases at J, with 9 bases in the middle. This CDR3 is 11 amino acids long. DNA for the CDR3: TGTGCCAGCAGCCCCTACCCAGAGCAGTACTTC. It codes for CASSPYPEQYF.

The chain joins TRBV6-5 to TRBJ2-1; TRBD1 aligns across 7 bases. CDR3 length equals 12 residues. Trimming cost V 6 bases and J 8 bases; bases outside gene matches: 4. Germline values: CDR1 MNHEY, CDR2 SVGAGI. The CDR3 DNA reads TGTGCCAGCAGACGGGACAGCCATGAGCAGTTCTTC. Its protein is CASRRDSHEQFF.

This clonotype was seen many times. The CDR3 protein is CASSLGGGDNEQFF. The CDR3 nucleotides are TGTGCCAGCAGCCTTGGGGGGGGGGACAATGAGCAGTTCTTC. This chain links TRBV4-2 with TRBJ2-1; TRBD2 aligns across 7 bases. CDR3 length: 14 residues. In germline, CDR1 is LGHNA, CDR2 YNFKEQ. Trimming at V came to 4 bases and at J to 5 bases, leaving 5 bases not matched to a gene.

There are a few counts of this clonotype. The chain uses TRBV28 and TRBJ2-5; D is unclear. Germline CDR1 is MDHEN and CDR2 is SYDVKM. There are 14 residues in the CDR3. Trimming stripped 7 bases from V and 7 bases from J, with 19 bases between. The CDR3 nucleotides are TGTGCCAGCAATCGGACGCCCGGAACGGGGACCCAGTACTTC. Translating gives CASNRTPGTGTQYF.

The chain has TRBV3-1 and TRBJ2-7; D ambiguous. Trimming took off 3 bases at V and 1 base at J, with 7 bases between the two ends. The CDR3 is 13 amino acids. Per germline, CDR1 LGHDT and CDR2 YNNKEL (reference sequence). The CDR3 region is CASSHRVSYEQYF. The CDR3 DNA reads as TGTGCCAGCAGCCATAGGGTATCCTACGAGCAGTACTTC.